This TCR beta chain was identified in a study of blood T cell repertoires in COVID-19. For the study at large: Spain, Italy and the United States supplied samples that represented acute and convalescent COVID-19. Sources were T cells, B-cell-depleted T cells, or PBMCs; the material itself was cDNA or gDNA.

Trimming pared 3 bases from V and 7 bases from J, leaving 13 bases between. The CDR3 spans 14 residues. The germline gives CDR1 ENHRY, CDR2 SYGVKD. Original processing notes: Amplified reference gene primers provided the basis for estimating nucleated cell counts. Here immunoSEQ multiplex PCR was the method, and the copy in TCRdb shows in-frame clones only, minus some. Clone size and the V and J calls come from that table; the DNA yielded D and trimming. This sample yields around 250,000 clones, of which under 90% are seen a single time; 0.94% belongs to the top ten. Sequencing was carried out using peripheral blood. The rearrangement joins TRBV10-3 to TRBJ2-1; D possibly corresponds to TRBD2 (6 bases). The sequence was collected from a woman aged 40 to 50 who had recovered from COVID-19. The CDR3 nucleotides are TGTGCCATCAGTGACCAACTAGCCGTTAATGAGCAGTTCTTC. Translated, it gives CAISDQLAVNEQFF.